This entry lists 3 T cell receptor beta chains sequenced from one sample in a study of T-cell reconstitution after alpha-beta-depleted transplantation in children. Preparation of the TCRbeta library was carried out with unique molecular identifiers. MiXCR, applied by TCRdb to the PCR reads, yields one record per CDR3 protein. The sample shows about 200,000 distinct CDR3 sequences, approximately 19% of them seen only once. The starting material was PBMCs, mostly from graft donor cells, obtained 360 days after TCRalphabeta/CD19-depleted stem cell transplant. These receptors all stem from a male patient aged 2 to 10 who had a stem cell transplant for acute lymphoblastic leukemia, so the T cells may come from the graft donor.

The chain is built from TRBV29-1 and TRBJ2-6; 7 bases line up with TRBD1. Per germline, CDR1 SQVTM and CDR2 ANQGSEA. V lost 6 bases and J lost 2; bases outside the gene matches: 4. The CDR3 consists of 14 residues. The CDR3 loop reads CSVGTDTGANVLTF. Here the CDR3 DNA reads TGCAGCGTCGGGACAGATACTGGGGCCAACGTCCTGACTTTC.

The V and J genes are TRBV18 and TRBJ1-1, with D unclear. Trimming shortened V by 1 base and J by 6 bases, and 6 bases separated the two germline ends. The CDR3 has 12 residues. Germline loops: CDR1 KGHSH, CDR2 LQKENI. The CDR3 sequence is CASSPRISEAFF. The CDR3 DNA follows: TGTGCCAGCTCACCACGCATCTCTGAAGCTTTCTTT.

This chain links TRBV12-3 or TRBV12-4 with TRBJ2-3, with 9 bases that match TRBD2. V lost 7 bases and J lost 4; bases outside the gene matches: 9. The CDR3 is 15 residues long. CDR3: CASMDLAGVSDTQYF. The DNA for the CDR3 is TGTGCCAGCATGGATTTAGCGGGAGTCTCAGATACGCAGTATTTT.